This note documents a single T cell receptor (beta chain) sequence. The antigen remains undetermined. Trimming removed 1 base at V and 7 bases at J, with 5 bases between. Looked up from germline, CDR1 is LGHNA and CDR2 is YNFKEQ. This CDR3 comprises 12 residues. The data were obtained in a study of cytomegalovirus exposure and HLA in healthy donors. General study results and limits: The authors excluded some V segments, including TRBV6-2 and TRBV6-3, as indistinguishable. Cytomegalovirus-associated TCR beta chains were listed, numbering around 150. An analysis was carried out at a later point. It showed that HLA-associated TCR beta chains were more clonally expanded than equally common non-associated chains.

A multiplex PCR was run with 60 Vbeta primers and 13 Jbeta primers. Method: immunoSEQ multiplex PCR; TCRdb's copy keeps in-frame clones and lacks some. The sample records more than 95,000 clones, 65% being singletons. The sequencing input was PBMCs. The chain has TRBV4-2 and TRBJ2-1; D might be TRBD2 (5 bases). This receptor was obtained from a woman in her forties in good health and CMV-seropositive. The CDR3: CASSQGENEQFF. CDR3 nucleotides: TGTGCCAGCAGCCAAGGGGAGAATGAGCAGTTCTTC.